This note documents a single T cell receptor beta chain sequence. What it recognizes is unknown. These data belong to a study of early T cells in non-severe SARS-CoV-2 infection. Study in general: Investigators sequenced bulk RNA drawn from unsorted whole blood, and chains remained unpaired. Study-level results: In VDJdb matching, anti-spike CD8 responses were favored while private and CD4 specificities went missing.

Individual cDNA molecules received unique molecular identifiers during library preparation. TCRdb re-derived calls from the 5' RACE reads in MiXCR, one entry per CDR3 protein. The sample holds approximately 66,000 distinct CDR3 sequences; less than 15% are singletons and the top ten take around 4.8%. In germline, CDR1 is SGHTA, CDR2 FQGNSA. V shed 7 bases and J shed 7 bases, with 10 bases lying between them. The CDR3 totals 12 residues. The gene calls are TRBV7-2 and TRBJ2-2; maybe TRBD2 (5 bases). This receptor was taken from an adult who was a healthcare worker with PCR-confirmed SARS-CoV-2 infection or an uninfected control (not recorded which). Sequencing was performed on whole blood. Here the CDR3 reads CASNAEGGELFF. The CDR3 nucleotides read TGTGCCAGCAACGCCGAGGGCGGGGAGCTGTTTTTT. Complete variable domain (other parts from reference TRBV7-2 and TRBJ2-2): GAGVSQSPSNKVTEKGKDVELRCDPISGHTALYWYRQSLGQGLEFLIYFQGNSAPDKSGLPSDRFSAERTGGSVSTLTIQRTQQEDSAVYLCASNAEGGELFFGEGSRLTVL.